The rows below give T cell receptor beta chains drawn from one sample of a study of blood T cells in healthy people across ages. Via MiXCR, TCRdb re-called the 5' RACE reads, giving one row per CDR3 protein. The table lists fewer than 900,000 distinct CDR3 sequences, roughly two fifths of them singletons. The sample consisted of blood. The receptors were gathered from a woman in her sixties in good health. Both conserved end residues are part of each CDR3. D genes are given only for firm matches. Some rows mark clone size as missing; the rest say once, few, many or name a class of expanded clone.

few	13	NA	TRBV25-1	TRBJ2-7	TGTGCCAGCAGTGCCCATGGGTTCCACGAGCAGTACTTC	CASSAHGFHEQYF
NA	17	NA	TRBV6-1	TRBJ2-7	TGTGCCAGCAGCCAAACAGGGGGGTCGGCGGGAGTATACGAGCAGTACTTC	CASSQTGGSAGVYEQYF
NA	16	NA	TRBV6-5	TRBJ2-1	TGTGCCAGCAGTTCCGTGCCCTCGGACAGCGGAAATGAGCAGTTCTTC	CASSSVPSDSGNEQFF
NA	16	TRBD2	TRBV7-2	TRBJ2-1	TGTGCCAGCAGGTCGGGACTAGCGGGGGGCTACAATGAGCAGTTCTTC	CASRSGLAGGYNEQFF
NA	13	TRBD1	TRBV13	TRBJ2-7	TGTGCCAGCAGACGACAGGGGGCCGGCGAGCAGTACTTC	CASRRQGAGEQYF
NA	13	NA	TRBV29-1	TRBJ1-2	TGCAGCGTTGAAGAGGGCCCAAACTATGGCTACACCTTC	CSVEEGPNYGYTF
NA	15	TRBD2	TRBV9	TRBJ2-7	TGTGCCAGCAGTAATACCCCCGGGCGGGGGAATGAGCAGTACTTC	CASSNTPGRGNEQYF
few	15	NA	TRBV18	TRBJ1-4	TGTGCCAGCTCACCGACTACACTGCAAAATGAAAAACTGTTTTTT	CASSPTTLQNEKLFF
many	16	TRBD1	TRBV6-2/TRBV6-3	TRBJ2-7	TGTGCCAGCAGCCTCGCCGGGACAGGGGCCTCCTACGAGCAGTACTTC	CASSLAGTGASYEQYF
NA	15	TRBD2	TRBV7-2	TRBJ2-7	TGTGCCAGCAGCTTCGATAGCGGGACCCCCTACGAGCAGTACTTC	CASSFDSGTPYEQYF
many	10	NA	TRBV9	TRBJ2-7	TGTGCCAGCAGCGTTCTCGAGCAGTACTTC	CASSVLEQYF
NA	14	TRBD2	TRBV2	TRBJ2-4	TGTGCTAGCCGGGCGGGAGGGCCCTCGAACATTCAGTACTTC	CASRAGGPSNIQYF
NA	11	NA	TRBV10-3	TRBJ2-2	TGTGCCATCTCTAATGCCGGGGAGCTGTTTTTT	CAISNAGELFF
few	14	NA	TRBV3-1	TRBJ1-5	TGTGCCAGCAGCCTAGACATGGTCAATCAGCCCCAGCATTTT	CASSLDMVNQPQHF
NA	15	TRBD2	TRBV5-1	TRBJ2-7	TGCGCCAGCAGCTCCCGACTAGCGGAGTCCTACGAGCAGTACTTC	CASSSRLAESYEQYF
many	14	NA	TRBV10-2	TRBJ2-1	TGCGCCAGCAGTGATGGGACATACTACAATGAGCAGTTCTTC	CASSDGTYYNEQFF
NA	17	TRBD2	TRBV13	TRBJ2-7	TGTGCCAGCAGCAGCCTGGGACTAGCGGGAGCCCACTACGAGCAGTACTTC	CASSSLGLAGAHYEQYF
few	14	TRBD2	TRBV2	TRBJ2-1	TGTGCCAGATTAGCGGGGAAGGAGTACAATGAGCAGTTCTTC	CARLAGKEYNEQFF
NA	15	TRBD1	TRBV3-1	TRBJ2-7	TGTGCCAGCAGCCAAAGGGGGACAGGGGACCACGAGCAGTACTTC	CASSQRGTGDHEQYF
NA	15	NA	TRBV5-1	TRBJ2-2	TGCGCCAGCAGCTTGTACAGAACCAACACCGGGGAGCTGTTTTTT	CASSLYRTNTGELFF
NA	13	NA	TRBV3-1	TRBJ2-1	TGTGCCTCTTCCGGGACACCTTTCAATGAGCAGTTCTTC	CASSGTPFNEQFF
NA	19	TRBD2	TRBV4-3	TRBJ2-1	TGCGCCAGCAGCCAAGATGAGAACCCAACTAGCGGGTTATATGATGAGCAGTTCTTC	CASSQDENPTSGLYDEQFF
few	13	NA	TRBV4-2	TRBJ2-7	TGTGCCAGCAGCCAAGACAAGCTAGCGTTGCAGTACTTC	CASSQDKLALQYF
once	18	TRBD1	TRBV20-1	TRBJ1-2	TGCAGTGCTAGAGACCGATCTTGGACAGGCCCCCTCCTCTATGGCTACACCTTC	CSARDRSWTGPLLYGYTF
once	15	NA	TRBV12-3/TRBV12-4	TRBJ2-7	TGTGCCAGCAGTTTAGGACTCCAGAACTCCTACGAGCAGTACTTC	CASSLGLQNSYEQYF
many	13	NA	TRBV15	TRBJ2-1	TGTGCCACCAGCATCGGGACAATCCATGAGCAGTTCTTC	CATSIGTIHEQFF